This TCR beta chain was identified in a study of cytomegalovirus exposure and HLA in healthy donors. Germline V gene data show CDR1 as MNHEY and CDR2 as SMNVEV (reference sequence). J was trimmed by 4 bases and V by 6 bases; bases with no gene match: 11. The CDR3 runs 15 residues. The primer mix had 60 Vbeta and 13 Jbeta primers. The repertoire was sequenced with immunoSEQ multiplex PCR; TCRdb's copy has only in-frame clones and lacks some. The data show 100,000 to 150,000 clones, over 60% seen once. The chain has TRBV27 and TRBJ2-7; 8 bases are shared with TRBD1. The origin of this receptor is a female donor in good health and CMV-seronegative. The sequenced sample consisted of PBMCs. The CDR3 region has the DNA TGTGCCAGCAGCCAATCCCCCGGGACAGGATACGAGCAGTACTTC. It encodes CASSQSPGTGYEQYF.